One sample yielded the 25 T cell receptor beta chains listed below, sequenced in a study of blood T cell repertoires in COVID-19. Using immunoSEQ multiplex PCR, the repertoire was profiled, and TCRdb retains in-frame clones only, with some absent. The data show nearly 400,000 clones, around nine tenths seen once. The specimen was PBMCs or T cells enriched from blood (not recorded which). These receptor sequences come from a woman in her 30s who had recovered from COVID-19.

V usage is TRBV29-1 and J usage is TRBJ2-1, with D perhaps TRBD2 (6 bases). V was trimmed by 2 bases and J by 8 bases, leaving 13 bases between them. The CDR3 consists of 13 residues. In germline, CDR1 is SQVTM, CDR2 ANQGSEA. The CDR3 DNA reads TGCAGCGTTGAACCCCCCGGACTACATGAGCAGTTCTTC. Translating gives CSVEPPGLHEQFF.

The chain has TRBV5-4 and TRBJ2-7; possible D gene TRBD2, 6 bases. V was trimmed by 1 base and J by 10 bases, leaving 12 bases between them. Germline V gene lookup returns CDR1 SGHNT and CDR2 YYREEE (reference sequence). The CDR3 sequence is 12 residues long. The CDR3 protein is CASSLTGLNQYF. The CDR3 DNA reads TGTGCCAGCAGCTTGACTGGACTAAATCAGTACTTC.

This clone came up once. The rearrangement joins TRBV5-1 to TRBJ2-7; 10 nucleotides agree with TRBD1. This CDR3 is built from 13 residues. The trim removed 4 bases at V and 6 bases at J, leaving 4 bases unmatched. Germline V gene sequence: CDR1 SGHRS, CDR2 YFSETQ. CDR3 DNA sequence: TGCGCCAGCAGCCCCGGACAGGGGGGCGAGCAGTACTTC. It specifies CASSPGQGGEQYF.

This chain connects TRBV6-2 or TRBV6-3 to TRBJ1-1; 7 positions match TRBD1. Germline values: CDR1 MNHEY, CDR2 SVGEGT. The CDR3 spans 17 residues. Trimming took 0 bases from V and 0 from J; bases not matched to a gene: 7. The CDR3 region has the DNA TGTGCCAGCAGTTACTCCCGGGACAGTGTCATGAACACTGAAGCTTTCTTT. It yields the protein CASSYSRDSVMNTEAFF.

V is TRBV6-2 or TRBV6-3 and J is TRBJ1-6; D possibly corresponds to TRBD1 (5 bases). The CDR3 has 14 residues. Germline values: CDR1 MNHEY, CDR2 SVGEGT. V lost 6 bases and J 18 bases, leaving 24 bases between the germline ends. The CDR3 coding sequence is TGTGCCAGCAGCCAAATCCCTGCGGGGCGCCCATACCACTTT. Protein: CASSQIPAGRPYHF.

This clone occurred a few times. The V and J genes are TRBV5-1 and TRBJ2-7, with a possible D match to TRBD1 (5 bases). The CDR3 has 14 amino acids. V was pared by 8 bases and J by 4 bases, with 19 bases between. Germline V gene data show CDR1 as SGHRS and CDR2 as YFSETQ. Written as DNA, the CDR3 is TGCGCCAGTTCCCCGGACATTCTTTCGTACGAGCAGTACTTC. Translation gives CASSPDILSYEQYF. The full variable domain, in which reference TRBV5-1 and TRBJ2-7 provide the parts outside the CDR3, is KAGVTQTPRYLIKTRGQQVTLSCSPISGHRSVSWYQQTPGQGLQFLFEYFSETQRNKGNFPGRFSGRQFSNSRSEMNVSTLELGDSALYLCASSPDILSYEQYFGPGTRLTVT.

The rearrangement uses TRBV12-3 or TRBV12-4 and TRBJ2-7; D possibly corresponds to TRBD2 (6 bases). This CDR3 region has 13 residues. The V end was cut by 6 bases, the J end by 1 base, with 10 bases between. The CDR3 reads CASSTRESYEQYF. As DNA, the CDR3 is TGTGCCAGCAGCACACGGGAGTCCTACGAGCAGTACTTC.

This clone has a single count. The rearrangement joins TRBV4-3 to TRBJ2-3, with 10 nucleotides matching TRBD2. From germline, CDR1 is LGHNA and CDR2 YSLEER. CDR3 length: 19 residues. J gave up 3 bases and V 6 bases, and 18 bases lay outside the gene matches. CDR3 residues: CASRETSGPINVFTDTQYF. The CDR3 region has the DNA TGCGCCAGCAGGGAGACTAGCGGGCCAATTAATGTTTTTACAGATACGCAGTATTTT.

V gene TRBV18 combines with J gene TRBJ2-1; 9 nucleotides align to TRBD1. The V segment lost 3 bases and the J segment 4 bases; nucleotides outside the gene matches: 7. The CDR3 is 16 residues long. Germline lookup yields CDR1 KGHSH and CDR2 LQKENI. The CDR3 coding sequence is TGTGCCAGCTCACCCCAAGGGACAGGGAGTTACAATGAGCAGTTCTTC. Amino acid sequence: CASSPQGTGSYNEQFF.

V gene TRBV5-4 combines with J gene TRBJ2-1; TRBD2 might be the D (6 bases). The CDR3 covers 14 residues. Trimming took off 4 bases at V and 4 bases at J, with 12 bases between the two ends. Germline V CDR1 and CDR2: SGHNT, YYREEE (reference sequence). The CDR3 DNA is TGTGCCAGCAGCCCTAGACTAGGGTACAATGAGCAGTTCTTC. Amino acids: CASSPRLGYNEQFF.

The chain combines TRBV21-1 with TRBJ2-1; the D call of TRBD1 is as the table states it, not checked on the DNA. TRBV21-1 is listed as a pseudogene. The CDR3 covers 14 residues. The CDR3 bases are TGTGCCAGCAGCAATCTGACAGTATACAATGAGCAGTTCTTC. Translating gives CASSNLTVYNEQFF.

This clone was observed a single time. The same CDR3 can be traced to other DNA sequences in this sample. This chain links TRBV9 with TRBJ1-2; maybe TRBD1 (5 bases). With 2 bases removed from V and 2 bases from J, the gap between germline ends came to 7 bases. Germline assignment: CDR1 SGDLS and CDR2 YYNGEE. The CDR3 runs to 13 residues. The DNA for the CDR3 is TGTGCCAGCAGCGTCGACAGAAACTATGGCTACACCTTC. Its translation: CASSVDRNYGYTF.

CDR3 sequence: CASSLGGFNEQFF. CDR3 bases: TGTGCCAGCAGCTTAGGGGGGTTCAATGAGCAGTTCTTC. J is TRBJ2-1 and V is TRBV7-3, with D tentatively TRBD2 (6 bases). V lost 2 bases and J 6 bases, leaving 8 bases between the germline ends. Per the germline V gene, CDR1 is SGHTA and CDR2 is FQGTGA. This CDR3 comprises 13 residues.

As concerns this clone: Other nucleotide sequences in the sample specify the same CDR3. The chain recombines TRBV2 with TRBJ2-5; the D is unclear. Germline V gives CDR1 SNHLY, CDR2 FYNNEI. There are 11 residues in the CDR3. Trimming took 4 bases from V and 4 from J, leaving 4 bases between them. CDR3: CASSVVETQYF. DNA of the CDR3: TGTGCCAGCAGTGTCGTAGAGACCCAGTACTTC.

The rearrangement links TRBV27 to TRBJ2-5, with 8 bases lining up with TRBD2. There are 17 residues in the CDR3. CDR1 and CDR2 (germline): MNHEY, SMNVEV (reference sequence). With 3 bases clipped from V and 5 bases from J, the junction kept 14 bases outside the gene matches. CDR3 in amino acids: CASSFWTGGPKRETQYF. The CDR3 nucleotides are TGTGCCAGCAGTTTTTGGACGGGAGGGCCTAAGCGGGAGACCCAGTACTTC.

This chain links TRBV6-2 or TRBV6-3 with TRBJ1-2; D might be TRBD1 (5 bases). The CDR3 has 16 residues. Deletions cut 6 bases from V and 8 bases from J, with 25 bases between. From germline, CDR1 is MNHEY and CDR2 SVGEGT. CDR3 nucleotide sequence: TGTGCCAGCAGCTGGGGCCGGGCTTCAATAGCCGGAGGCTACACCTTC. The encoded protein is CASSWGRASIAGGYTF.

This chain links TRBV3-1 (or the pseudogene TRBV3-2) with TRBJ2-7; 10 nucleotides line up with TRBD2. Per the germline V gene, CDR1 is LGHDT and CDR2 is YNNKEL (reference sequence). With 2 bases clipped from V and 4 bases from J, the junction kept 14 bases outside the gene matches. This CDR3 is built from 18 residues. In DNA, the CDR3 is TGTGCCAGCAGCCAAAACTCCCCTCCTAGCGGGAGTAGTTACGAGCAGTACTTC. As protein: CASSQNSPPSGSSYEQYF.

In DNA form, the CDR3 reads TGTGCCAGCAGTTTATACAGGGGCGCGGGTACCGGGGAGCTGTTTTTT. It yields the protein CASSLYRGAGTGELFF. The V call is TRBV27, the J call TRBJ2-2; the match to TRBD1 covers 7 bases. The CDR3 has 16 residues. Losses at the gene ends were 1 base for V and 5 bases for J; bases not matched to a gene: 7. CDR1 and CDR2 from the germline V gene are MNHEY and SMNVEV (reference sequence).

This chain links TRBV6-5 with TRBJ2-1; 7 nucleotides match TRBD2. Germline V CDR1 and CDR2: MNHEY, SVGAGI. The CDR3 covers 15 residues. Trimming at V came to 7 bases and at J to 5 bases, leaving 11 bases not matched to a gene. As DNA, the CDR3 is TGTGCCAGCACCCATCGGGGGAGGGACGACAATGAGCAGTTCTTC. It is translated as CASTHRGRDDNEQFF.

The chain recombines TRBV9 with TRBJ2-7; D may be TRBD2 (6 bases). Germline lookup yields CDR1 SGDLS and CDR2 YYNGEE. The ends were cut back, 1 base at V and 2 bases at J, with 16 bases in the middle. The CDR3 contains 16 residues. This chain's CDR3 is CASSVRAGLPTYEQYF. The CDR3 nucleotides are TGTGCCAGCAGCGTAAGGGCGGGACTGCCCACCTACGAGCAGTACTTC.

For the CDR3, the DNA is TGCGCCAGCAGTGAGAGGCGGGAGGCCTCCTACGAGCAGTACTTC. Translation: CASSERREASYEQYF. The V and J genes are TRBV10-1 and TRBJ2-7, with TRBD2 matching over 8 bases. Germline CDR1 is WNHNN and CDR2 is SYGVQD (reference sequence). CDR3 length equals 15 residues. V gave up 2 bases and J gave up 0 bases; unmatched junction bases: 3.

This clone has only a few counts. The chain employs TRBV10-3 and TRBJ2-7; 13 bases agree with TRBD2. Trimming removed 9 bases from V and 6 bases from J; junction bases left unmatched: 5. Germline CDR1 reads ENHRY; CDR2 reads SYGVKD. The CDR3 spans 13 residues. CDR3 in DNA: TGTGCCATTGGGACTAGCGGGAAAGGCGAGCAGTACTTC. This translates into CAIGTSGKGEQYF.

The genes are TRBV5-1 and TRBJ2-5, with TRBD1 matching over 9 bases. Germline V gene sequence: CDR1 SGHRS, CDR2 YFSETQ. The CDR3 sequence is 16 residues long. The J segment lost 2 bases and the V segment lost 4 bases, leaving 9 bases of the junction unmatched. The CDR3 loop reads CASSVITGTGQETQYF. The CDR3 nucleotides read TGCGCCAGCAGCGTGATAACCGGGACAGGGCAAGAGACCCAGTACTTC.

The V gene is TRBV4-1, the J gene TRBJ2-7; 8 nucleotides match TRBD1. This CDR3 has 16 amino acids. Germline trimming cut 1 base from V and 3 bases from J; bases unmatched to any gene: 8. The germline V gene encodes CDR1 MGHRA and CDR2 YSYEKL. The chain's CDR3 is CASSQGIQGANYEQYF. The DNA for the CDR3 is TGCGCCAGCAGCCAAGGTATTCAGGGGGCTAACTACGAGCAGTACTTC.

V gene TRBV27 combines with J gene TRBJ1-1; weak D call: TRBD1 (6 bases). CDR3 size: 14 residues. Trimming shortened V by 4 bases and J by 9 bases, and 18 bases separated the two germline ends. Germline loops: CDR1 MNHEY, CDR2 SMNVEV (reference sequence). The CDR3 bases are TGTGCCAGCAGTTCCTCGGTGGACAGAGGTAAAGCTTTCTTT. Its translation is CASSSSVDRGKAFF.